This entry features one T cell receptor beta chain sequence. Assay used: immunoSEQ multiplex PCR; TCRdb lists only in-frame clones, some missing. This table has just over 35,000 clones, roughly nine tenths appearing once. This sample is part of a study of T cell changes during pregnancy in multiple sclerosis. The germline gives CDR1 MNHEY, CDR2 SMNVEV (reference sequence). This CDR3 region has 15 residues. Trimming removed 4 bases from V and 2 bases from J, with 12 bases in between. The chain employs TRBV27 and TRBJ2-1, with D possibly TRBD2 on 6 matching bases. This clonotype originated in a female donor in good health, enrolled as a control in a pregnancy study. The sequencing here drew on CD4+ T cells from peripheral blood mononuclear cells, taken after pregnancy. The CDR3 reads CASSYSGVTYNEQFF. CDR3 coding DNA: TGTGCCAGCAGTTACTCGGGGGTGACCTACAATGAGCAGTTCTTC.